A single sample is the source of the 20 T cell receptor beta chains below, sequenced in a study of immune heterogeneity within non-small cell lung tumors. Template was bulk tumor genomic DNA, 600 to 650 ng per sample. During surgery, several far-apart biopsies were obtained from every primary tumor. The study enrolled patients with untreated, newly diagnosed non-small cell lung cancer who underwent curative surgery. A first 10-cycle multiplex round used 32 V-gene and 13 J-gene primers on TCR beta CDR3. TCRdb re-called the multiplex PCR reads through MiXCR, storing one row per CDR3 protein. Here the sample spans tens of thousands of distinct CDR3 sequences, roughly 30% being singletons. Sequencing used lung tumor tissue. These receptors all stem from a man aged 40-49 years with non-small cell lung cancer.

This clonotype has a handful of counts. This chain connects TRBV5-1 to TRBJ2-5; 8 bases are a match to TRBD1. The CDR3 consists of 15 residues. Unmatched junction bases numbered 8, after V lost 4 bases and J lost 3 bases. Looked up from germline, CDR1 is SGHRS and CDR2 is YFSETQ. CDR3 amino acids: CASSLSWTGKETQYF. CDR3 in DNA: TGCGCCAGCAGCCTCTCCTGGACAGGGAAAGAGACCCAGTACTTC. Using reference TRBV5-1 and TRBJ2-5 for the parts outside the CDR3, the full variable domain is KAGVTQTPRYLIKTRGQQVTLSCSPISGHRSVSWYQQTPGQGLQFLFEYFSETQRNKGNFPGRFSGRQFSNSRSEMNVSTLELGDSALYLCASSLSWTGKETQYFGPGTRLLVL.

This clonotype was counted at least ten times. The rearrangement links TRBV7-2 to TRBJ2-1; D is uncertain. The germline CDR1 and CDR2 sequences are SGHTA and FQGNSA. V lost 4 bases and J 1 base, leaving 8 bases between the germline ends. The CDR3 is 14 amino acids. The CDR3 sequence is CASSSGDSYNEQFF. The DNA for the CDR3 is TGTGCCAGCAGCTCAGGCGATTCCTACAATGAGCAGTTCTTC. The full variable domain, in which reference TRBV7-2 and TRBJ2-1 provide the parts outside the CDR3, is GAGVSQSPSNKVTEKGKDVELRCDPISGHTALYWYRQSLGQGLEFLIYFQGNSAPDKSGLPSDRFSAERTGGSVSTLTIQRTQQEDSAVYLCASSSGDSYNEQFFGPGTRLTVL.

Notes on this clonotype: Given a much more abundant clone one base away, this may be a read error. This rearrangement joins TRBV6-1 to TRBJ2-2; D assignment may be TRBD1 or TRBD2 (6 bases each). The CDR3 is 15 residues long. CDR1 and CDR2 from the germline V gene are MNHNS and SASEGT. The V end lost 10 bases, the J end lost 5 bases, and 20 bases lay between the germline ends. CDR3 coding DNA: TGTGCCACCCCCCGAGGGGGGCCGGGTACCGGGGAGCTGTTTTTT. Its translation is CATPRGGPGTGELFF.

As for this clonotype: Possible read error: a much larger clone is one base away. V is TRBV5-1 and J is TRBJ2-1; no clear D. The CDR3 length is 15 residues. The germline V gene has CDR1 SGHRS and CDR2 YFSETQ. DNA of the CDR3: TGCACCAGCAGCGTCACCTCGGTTGGCTACAATGAGCAGTTCTTC. It is translated as CTSSVTSVGYNEQFF. Supplemented by reference TRBV5-1 and TRBJ2-1, the full variable domain reads KAGVTQTPRYLIKTRGQQVTLSCSPISGHRSVSWYQQTPGQGLQFLFEYFSETQRNKGNFPGRFSGRQFSNSRSEMNVSTLELGDSALYLCTSSVTSVGYNEQFFGPGTRLTVL.

Worth noting for this clonotype: Possible read error: a much larger clone is one base away. This chain links TRBV29-1 with TRBJ1-2; D is undetermined. V lost 5 bases and J lost 8, with 12 bases in between. The CDR3 spans 11 residues. From germline, CDR1 is SQVTM and CDR2 ANQGSEA. CDR3 nucleotides: TGCAGCGTTCGGGGAGGAGAAGGCTACACCTTC. It encodes CSVRGGEGYTF.

Worth noting for this clonotype: A much larger clone is a single base away; this may be a read error. The chain recombines TRBV30 with TRBJ2-7; possibly TRBD1 for D (5 bases). This CDR3 has 11 residues. Germline CDR1 GTSNPN, CDR2 SVGIG (reference sequence). Here the CDR3 reads CAWSVQVEKYF. The CDR3 nucleotides read TGTGCCTGGAGTGTACAGGTCGAGAAGTACTTC.

Comment on this clonotype: Being one base from a much bigger clone, this may be a read error. V is TRBV20-1 and J is TRBJ2-2; the match to TRBD1 covers 8 bases. The CDR3 runs to 17 residues. Germline V gene sequence: CDR1 DFQATT, CDR2 SNEGSKA (reference sequence). In nucleotides, the CDR3 is TGCAGTGCTGGAGATCAATCAGGGGGCTGGTCCACCGGGGAGCTGTTTTTT. Residues: CSAGDQSGGWSTGELFF.

The V gene is TRBV4-1, the J gene TRBJ2-7; the D is unclear. CDR1 is MGHRA and CDR2 is YSYEKL in the germline V gene. V lost 2 bases, J lost 5 bases, and 16 bases lay in between. The CDR3 is 15 amino acids. CDR3 protein: CASSQLFVGPHEQYF. CDR3 coding DNA: TGCGCCAGCAGCCAATTGTTTGTTGGCCCCCACGAGCAGTACTTC.

Ten or more counts support this clonotype. The chain links TRBV27 to TRBJ1-2; tentative D call: TRBD1 (5 bases). Trimming stripped 5 bases from V and 6 bases from J, with 19 bases between. The germline gives CDR1 MNHEY, CDR2 SMNVEV (reference sequence). The CDR3 has 15 residues. CDR3 DNA sequence: TGTGCCAGCAGTCCAAGACGGGACTTCGAGCATGGCTACACCTTC. Amino acids: CASSPRRDFEHGYTF.

The chain uses TRBV27 and TRBJ1-1; D unresolved. The CDR3 has 13 amino acids. Germline V CDR1 and CDR2: MNHEY, SMNVEV (reference sequence). V lost 4 bases and J lost 4, with 10 bases in between. CDR3 bases: TGTGCCAGCAGTTCTCAAGCGAGCACTGAAGCTTTCTTT. Its translation is CASSSQASTEAFF.

The chain couples TRBV7-6 to TRBJ2-5, with D unresolved. The CDR3 consists of 13 residues. Germline loops: CDR1 SGHVS, CDR2 FNYEAQ. Trimming shortened V by 1 base and J by 7 bases, and 10 bases separated the two germline ends. CDR3 bases: TGTGCCAGCAGCTTAGTTAGCTGGGCGACCCAGTACTTC. This codes for CASSLVSWATQYF.

Many counts were recorded for this clonotype. The J gene is TRBJ2-7, the V gene TRBV7-2; D perhaps matches TRBD2 (6 bases). The CDR3 consists of 11 residues. The ends were cut back, 4 bases at V and 6 bases at J, with 7 bases in the middle. Per germline, CDR1 SGHTA and CDR2 FQGNSA. The CDR3 protein is CASSSEGEQYF. The CDR3 nucleotides read TGTGCCAGCAGCTCGGAGGGCGAGCAGTACTTC.

Details on this clonotype: A much larger clone lies one base from this, so it may be a read error. Since the CDR3 does not end with the conserved phenylalanine or tryptophan, this likely comes from a read error. The CDR3 reads CSASGGLNSPLHS. The CDR3 nucleotides read TGCAGTGCTAGCGGAGGACTTAATTCACCCCTCCACTCT. V usage is TRBV20-1 and J usage is TRBJ1-6; the D is unclear. Trimming shortened V by 3 bases and J by 6 bases, and 9 bases separated the two germline ends. Germline CDR1 is DFQATT and CDR2 is SNEGSKA (reference sequence). CDR3 length: 13 residues.

The chain joins TRBV5-6 to TRBJ1-5; D may be TRBD1 (6 bases). Per germline, CDR1 SGHDT and CDR2 YYEEEE. Trimming stripped 3 bases from V and 10 bases from J, with 14 bases between. The CDR3 sequence is 13 residues long. The CDR3 protein is CASSSGTRGPQHF. CDR3 DNA sequence: TGTGCCAGCAGCTCCGGGACAAGGGGACCCCAGCATTTT.

Turning to this clonotype: A single base separates this from a much larger clone, so it may be a read error. The chain couples TRBV27 to TRBJ2-5; D might be TRBD1 (6 bases). The germline CDR1 and CDR2 sequences are MNHEY and SMNVEV (reference sequence). V was trimmed by 5 bases and J by 0 bases, leaving 16 bases between them. This CDR3 region has 16 residues. The CDR3 protein is CASSTGWGRNQETQYF. The CDR3 DNA reads as TGTGCCAGCAGTACAGGGTGGGGGCGGAACCAAGAGACCCAGTACTTC.

At least ten counts were recorded for this clonotype. The chain employs TRBV2 and TRBJ1-4; D gene ambiguous. Germline CDR1 SNHLY, CDR2 FYNNEI. This CDR3 is built from 12 residues. The CDR3: CAGRETNEKLFF. CDR3 sequence (DNA): TGTGCGGGAAGGGAAACTAATGAAAAACTGTTTTTT.

V is TRBV19 and J is TRBJ1-1; D gene uncertain. Trimming took 6 bases from V and 4 from J, leaving 12 bases between them. This CDR3 contains 13 residues. The germline V gene encodes CDR1 LNHDA and CDR2 SQIVND (reference sequence). The CDR3 bases are TGTGCCAGTAGCCACCGCGGAGGCACTGAAGCTTTCTTT. It translates to CASSHRGGTEAFF.

The chain uses TRBV4-2 and TRBJ2-2, with TRBD2 matching over 9 bases. V trimming: 1 base; J trimming: 6 bases; junction bases outside the gene matches: 6. Germline V gene data show CDR1 as LGHNA and CDR2 as YNFKEQ. The CDR3 length is 16 residues. CDR3 loop: CASSQALAGGAGELFF. The CDR3 DNA sequence: TGTGCCAGCAGCCAAGCTCTGGCGGGAGGGGCCGGGGAGCTGTTTTTT.

In regard to this clonotype: One end of the junction fails to match germline, which may point to a read error. V gene TRBV12-3 or TRBV12-4 combines with J gene TRBJ1-4; D is possibly TRBD1 (6 bases). The CDR3 is 14 amino acids. The CDR3 nucleotides are TGTGCCAGCAGTTTAGGGGGGGGCGTTGAAAAACTGGTTTTT. This encodes CASSLGGGVEKLVF.

This clonotype was picked up a small number of times. The chain recombines TRBV7-9 with TRBJ2-1; 9 bases line up with TRBD2. V shed 5 bases, J shed 7 bases, and the junction held 9 bases outside the gene matches. Germline V gives CDR1 SEHNR, CDR2 FQNEAQ (reference sequence). This CDR3 region has 15 residues. The CDR3 sequence: CASSPRGLASNEQFF. CDR3 DNA sequence: TGTGCCAGCAGCCCCCGGGGACTAGCCTCGAATGAGCAGTTCTTC.